Listed below are T cell receptor beta chains from one sample, sequenced in a study of CD8 T cells in ankylosing spondylitis. TCRdb recomputed calls from the 5' RACE reads with MiXCR, one row per CDR3 protein. The table lists nearly 350,000 distinct CDR3 sequences, roughly 14% of them singletons, with less than 1.1% in the top ten. Source material: blood, either unsorted or a sorted T cell fraction (not recorded which). Source of these receptors: a male donor with ankylosing spondylitis or in good health (not recorded which). Both conserved end residues are part of each CDR3. The D gene is left open where the match is weak. Some rows mark clone size as missing; the rest say once, few, many or name a class of expanded clone.

clone_size d_call cdr3_length j_call v_call cdr3_aa cdr3_nt
- TRBD2 17 TRBJ2-7 TRBV7-2 CASSLTLGLAGGYEQYF TGTGCCAGCAGCTTAACGTTGGGACTAGCGGGGGGGTACGAGCAGTACTTC
- TRBD1 17 TRBJ1-2 TRBV11-2 CASSRRQGAQTNYGYTF TGTGCCAGCAGCCGTAGACAGGGGGCCCAAACTAACTATGGCTACACCTTC
few - 12 TRBJ2-7 TRBV27 CASSFKTDEQYF TGTGCCAGCAGTTTTAAGACAGACGAGCAGTACTTC
- - 14 TRBJ1-4 TRBV6-1 CASSESGTGKKLFF TGTGCCAGCAGTGAGTCAGGGACGGGGAAAAAACTGTTTTTT
few TRBD1 16 TRBJ2-3 TRBV5-1 CASRYYRTGDTDTQYF TGCGCCAGCAGATACTACCGGACAGGGGACACAGATACGCAGTATTTT
few - 14 TRBJ2-5 TRBV6-1 CASSVGIRGETQYF TGTGCCAGCAGTGTCGGTATTAGGGGAGAGACCCAGTACTTC
few TRBD1 14 TRBJ1-2 TRBV3-1 CASSQFRGDYGYTF TGTGCCAGCAGCCAGTTCAGGGGGGACTATGGCTACACCTTC
few - 15 TRBJ2-2 TRBV12-3/TRBV12-4 CASSRQTMNTGELFF TGTGCCAGCAGTCGGCAAACAATGAACACCGGGGAGCTGTTTTTT
few - 11 TRBJ2-5 TRBV14 CASSQGISQYF TGTGCCAGCAGCCAGGGGATCAGCCAGTACTTC
- - 15 TRBJ2-1 TRBV7-2 CASRGRLSSYNEQFF TGTGCCAGCAGGGGACGGTTGAGCTCCTACAATGAGCAGTTCTTC
many - 14 TRBJ1-3 TRBV6-1 CASSEPVSGNTIYF TGTGCCAGCAGTGAACCAGTCTCTGGAAACACCATATATTTT
- - 12 TRBJ2-4 TRBV5-1 CASSQDKDIQYF TGCGCCAGCAGCCAGGACAAAGACATTCAGTACTTC
few - 15 TRBJ1-1 TRBV7-2 CASSTARRVNTEAFF TGTGCCAGCAGCACCGCGCGGAGGGTGAACACTGAAGCTTTCTTT
- TRBD1 13 TRBJ1-3 TRBV4-2 CASSVNGDSTIYF TGTGCCAGCAGCGTGAATGGGGACAGCACCATATATTTT
- - 15 TRBJ2-3 TRBV6-4 CASSEWSYRPDTQYF TGTGCCAGCAGTGAGTGGTCCTACCGACCAGATACGCAGTATTTT
many - 14 TRBJ1-1 TRBV29-1 CSVRFDRISTEAFF TGCAGCGTTCGCTTCGACAGGATCTCGACTGAAGCTTTCTTT
- - 15 TRBJ2-7 TRBV6-1 CASSEGPGQSYEQYF TGTGCCAGCAGTGAAGGGCCAGGGCAATCCTACGAGCAGTACTTC
- TRBD1 14 TRBJ1-6 TRBV7-9 CASSLPQGTSPLHF TGTGCCAGCAGCTTACCACAGGGGACGTCTCCCCTCCACTTT
- - 16 TRBJ2-6 TRBV6-5 CASSYGQLSGANVLTF TGTGCCAGCAGTTACGGACAGCTCTCTGGGGCCAACGTCCTGACTTTC
many TRBD1 16 TRBJ1-1 TRBV29-1 CSVSSGTGREGTEAFF TGCAGCGTCTCCTCCGGGACAGGGAGGGAGGGGACTGAAGCTTTCTTT
few - 13 TRBJ2-5 TRBV3-1 CASSRGTQETQYF TGTGCCAGCAGCCGCGGGACTCAAGAGACCCAGTACTTC
few - 14 TRBJ1-4 TRBV19 CASSIGGSFEKLFF TGTGCCAGTAGTATCGGGGGATCGTTTGAAAAACTGTTTTTT
many - 14 TRBJ1-1 TRBV12-3/TRBV12-4 CASSLSSLNTEAFF TGTGCCAGCAGTTTATCGTCCCTCAACACTGAAGCTTTCTTT
many TRBD2 17 TRBJ2-1 TRBV12-3/TRBV12-4 CASSFKTNSGGADEQFF TGTGCCAGCAGTTTCAAGACAAATAGCGGGGGGGCCGATGAGCAGTTCTTC
- - 15 TRBJ1-4 TRBV12-3/TRBV12-4 CASSPGQLPTRGLFF TGTGCCAGCAGTCCCGGACAGCTTCCTACTAGGGGACTGTTTTTT
- - 14 TRBJ2-4 TRBV3-1 CASSLGIAKNIQYF TGTGCCAGCAGCCTCGGAATAGCCAAAAACATTCAGTACTTC
many - 13 TRBJ2-1 TRBV5-1 CASTTGAFNEQFF TGCGCCAGCACCACCGGGGCCTTCAATGAGCAGTTCTTC
- - 15 TRBJ2-3 TRBV5-8 CASSLLWGAGDTQYF TGTGCCAGCAGCTTGTTATGGGGCGCCGGAGATACGCAGTATTTT
many - 14 TRBJ1-1 TRBV7-6 CASSSGLMNTEAFF TGTGCCAGCAGCTCGGGACTGATGAACACTGAAGCTTTCTTT
many - 15 TRBJ1-5 TRBV12-3/TRBV12-4 CASSPSLGRGQPQHF TGTGCCAGCAGCCCCAGTCTCGGTAGGGGTCAGCCCCAGCATTTT
few - 13 TRBJ1-1 TRBV12-3/TRBV12-4 CASRFWRDTEAFF TGTGCCAGCCGGTTTTGGAGGGACACTGAAGCTTTCTTT
- TRBD1 16 TRBJ2-2 TRBV7-2 CASSRRQGANTGELFF TGTGCCAGCAGCCGGAGACAGGGGGCCAACACCGGGGAGCTGTTTTTT
- - 13 TRBJ2-7 TRBV4-1 CASSQDPSTEQYF TGCGCCAGCAGCCAAGATCCTAGTACAGAGCAGTACTTC
few - 14 TRBJ1-1 TRBV25-1 CASSEGTANTEAFF TGTGCCAGCAGTGAAGGGACGGCGAACACTGAAGCTTTCTTT
few - 15 TRBJ1-1 TRBV29-1 CSVVAGGSMNTEAFF TGCAGCGTTGTGGCCGGGGGGAGTATGAACACTGAAGCTTTCTTT
- - 14 TRBJ1-4 TRBV7-2 CASSLSLANEKLFF TGTGCCAGCAGCTTAAGCCTCGCTAATGAAAAACTGTTTTTT
once TRBD1 17 TRBJ1-5 TRBV7-9 CASSFGQGALGNQPQHF TGTGCCAGCAGCTTCGGTCAGGGGGCGCTGGGCAATCAGCCCCAGCATTTT
- - 14 TRBJ2-7 TRBV5-1 CASTLAQGPYEQYF TGCGCCAGCACCCTGGCACAGGGCCCCTACGAGCAGTACTTC
few - 13 TRBJ1-4 TRBV7-6 CASSLATSQKLFF TGTGCCAGCAGCTTAGCCACATCCCAAAAACTGTTTTTT
few - 15 TRBJ1-6 TRBV20-1 CSASPDGSYNSPLHF TGCAGTGCTAGTCCGGACGGATCCTATAATTCACCCCTCCACTTT
- TRBD1 13 TRBJ1-5 TRBV7-9 CASGGTGMQPQHF TGTGCCAGTGGGGGGACAGGGATGCAGCCCCAGCATTTT
- TRBD2 17 TRBJ2-1 TRBV29-1 CSVGSSGGAVLYNEQFF TGCAGCGTTGGGTCTAGCGGGGGGGCCGTTCTATACAATGAGCAGTTCTTC
many - 15 TRBJ2-2 TRBV5-1 CASSLDPGNTGELFF TGCGCCAGCAGCCTGGACCCAGGGAACACCGGGGAGCTGTTTTTT
few - 16 TRBJ2-3 TRBV4-2 CASSQTLTSYTDTQYF TGTGCCAGCAGCCAAACCCTAACTAGTTACACAGATACGCAGTATTTT
many TRBD2 14 TRBJ2-7 TRBV5-1 CASSPSGVIYEQYF TGCGCCAGCTCTCCTAGCGGGGTAATCTACGAGCAGTACTTC
- - 15 TRBJ2-7 TRBV4-2 CASCHSDGPAYEQYF TGTGCCAGCTGCCATTCCGACGGACCCGCCTACGAGCAGTACTTC